Following are 32 T cell receptor beta chains from one sample sequenced in a study of blood T cell repertoires in COVID-19. The assay was immunoSEQ multiplex PCR, and TCRdb's table has in-frame clones only and misses some. Among roughly 80,000 clones listed, around 80% were seen once. Sequences were obtained from peripheral blood. The receptors come from a man in his 60s with active or convalescent COVID-19.

This clone was recorded only once. This chain connects TRBV7-2 to TRBJ2-2, with TRBD2 identical over 10 bases. Trimming removed 1 base from V and 5 bases from J; junction bases left unmatched: 4. The CDR3 contains 16 residues. Germline V gene data show CDR1 as SGHTA and CDR2 as FQGNSA. The CDR3: CASSLGAGGRTGELFF. The CDR3 DNA follows: TGTGCCAGCAGCTTAGGAGCGGGGGGGCGTACCGGGGAGCTGTTTTTT.

V gene TRBV10-3 combines with J gene TRBJ1-2; TRBD1 aligns across 7 bases. The CDR3 contains 16 residues. V trimming: 3 bases; J trimming: 4 bases; junction bases outside the gene matches: 11. Looked up from germline, CDR1 is ENHRY and CDR2 is SYGVKD. This chain's CDR3 is CAISDHDRVVGYGYTF. As DNA, the CDR3 is TGTGCCATCAGTGATCACGACAGGGTTGTCGGCTATGGCTACACCTTC.

V gene TRBV6-6 combines with J gene TRBJ1-3; 9 bases match TRBD1. The CDR3 totals 14 residues. V shed 6 bases, J shed 1 base, and the junction held 1 base outside the gene matches. The germline CDR1 and CDR2 sequences are MNHNY and SVGAGI (reference sequence). This CDR3 is CASSGTGSGNTIYF. CDR3 bases: TGTGCCAGCAGCGGGACAGGGTCTGGAAACACCATATATTTT.

The chain combines TRBV13 with TRBJ1-1; 9 positions match TRBD1. The J segment lost 6 bases and the V segment lost 6 bases, leaving 8 bases of the junction unmatched. CDR1 and CDR2 (germline): PRHDT, FYEKMQ (reference sequence). This CDR3 has 14 amino acids. The CDR3: CASSSPGQGSEAFF. As DNA, the CDR3 is TGTGCCAGCAGTTCCCCGGGACAGGGATCTGAAGCTTTCTTT.

The V gene is TRBV19, the J gene TRBJ1-1; a possible D gene is TRBD1 (6 bases). Germline V gene data show CDR1 as LNHDA and CDR2 as SQIVND (reference sequence). The V end lost 6 bases, the J end lost 1 base, and 15 bases lay between the germline ends. This CDR3 comprises 15 residues. The CDR3 DNA reads as TGTGCCAGTAGGTACCGAGGGGGTAGGAACACTGAAGCTTTCTTT. It yields the protein CASRYRGGRNTEAFF.

The V and J genes are TRBV11-2 and TRBJ2-1; tentative D call: TRBD1 (6 bases). The CDR3 totals 14 residues. The V end lost 0 bases, the J end lost 4 bases, and 7 bases lay between the germline ends. Germline CDR1 SGHAT, CDR2 FQNNGV. CDR3 in DNA: TGTGCCAGCAGCTTAGACCAGGGGTACAATGAGCAGTTCTTC. It codes for CASSLDQGYNEQFF.

This clone came up once. The chain carries TRBV2 and TRBJ2-5, with a tentative D call TRBD2 (6 bases). The V and J ends lost 4 bases and 5 bases respectively, with 17 bases between them. Germline V gene data show CDR1 as SNHLY and CDR2 as FYNNEI. The CDR3 loop spans 15 amino acids. The chain's CDR3 is CASSGGRRAGETQYF. The CDR3 coding sequence is TGTGCCAGCAGTGGGGGACGAAGGGCGGGGGAGACCCAGTACTTC.

The chain is built from TRBV6-5 and TRBJ2-7, with 7 bases identical to TRBD1. The CDR3 totals 15 residues. Germline V gives CDR1 MNHEY, CDR2 SVGAGI. V lost 6 bases and J lost 0; bases outside the gene matches: 8. CDR3 sequence reads: CASRDRQGGSYEQYF. DNA for the CDR3: TGTGCCAGCAGAGATAGACAGGGTGGCTCCTACGAGCAGTACTTC.

The chain is built from TRBV13 and TRBJ1-2; 8 nucleotides agree with TRBD1. The junction had 19 bases not matched to a gene; V was cut back by 5 bases and J by 2 bases. The CDR3 extends over 19 amino acids. The germline V gene encodes CDR1 PRHDT and CDR2 FYEKMQ (reference sequence). This CDR3 is CASSPTPWTGSQANYGYTF. In nucleotides, the CDR3 is TGTGCCAGCAGCCCTACGCCCTGGACAGGGTCTCAGGCCAACTATGGCTACACCTTC.

The rearrangement links TRBV11-1 to TRBJ2-2; D possibly corresponds to TRBD1 (6 bases). The CDR3 runs 15 residues. Germline V gene data show CDR1 as SGHAT and CDR2 as FQDESV (reference sequence). Deletions cut 3 bases from V and 6 bases from J, with 14 bases between. CDR3 amino acids: CASSLKGQFSGELFF. The CDR3 DNA follows: TGTGCCAGCAGCTTGAAAGGACAGTTTTCCGGGGAGCTGTTTTTT.

This chain links TRBV29-1 with TRBJ1-2; D is ambiguous. The CDR3 runs to 14 residues. CDR1 is SQVTM and CDR2 is ANQGSEA in the germline V gene. Trimming took off 1 base at V and 2 bases at J, with 11 bases between the two ends. The CDR3 spells CSVEVGTLNYGYTF. The CDR3 region has the DNA TGCAGCGTTGAAGTGGGCACATTAAACTATGGCTACACCTTC.

This sequence joins TRBV2 and TRBJ1-4; D remains ambiguous. V dropped 6 bases and J dropped 8 bases, with 22 bases sitting between them. Germline CDR1 is SNHLY and CDR2 is FYNNEI. This CDR3 region has 16 residues. Written as DNA, the CDR3 is TGTGCCAGCAGGGGCACGGAGGCAGGAGTTCGGGAAAAACTGTTTTTT. It encodes CASRGTEAGVREKLFF.

The rearrangement links TRBV7-8 to TRBJ2-5; 7 bases are a match to TRBD2. The CDR3 has 18 residues. Per germline, CDR1 SGHVS and CDR2 FQNEAQ. The junction had 17 bases not matched to a gene; V was cut back by 2 bases and J by 5 bases. The CDR3 bases are TGTGCCAGCAGCTTAAGTCGACTGTTGGCTAGCGGCAGGGAGACCCAGTACTTC. Translated: CASSLSRLLASGRETQYF. The whole variable domain, filled in from reference TRBV7-8 and TRBJ2-5, reads GAGVSQSPRYKVAKRGQDVALRCDPISGHVSLFWYQQALGQGPEFLTYFQNEAQLDKSGLPSDRFFAERPEGSVSTLKIQRTQQEDSAVYLCASSLSRLLASGRETQYFGPGTRLLVL.

DNA of the CDR3: TGTGCCAGCAGCTTGGGAGGGAGCCCCACTGAAGCTTTCTTT. Amino acids: CASSLGGSPTEAFF. This chain uses TRBV5-6 with TRBJ1-1; D ambiguous. From germline, CDR1 is SGHDT and CDR2 YYEEEE. The CDR3 consists of 14 residues. V shed 0 bases and J shed 4 bases, with 10 bases lying between them. Supplemented by reference TRBV5-6 and TRBJ1-1, the full variable domain reads DAGVTQSPTHLIKTRGQQVTLRCSPKSGHDTVSWYQQALGQGPQFIFQYYEEEERQRGNFPDRFSGHQFPNYSSELNVNALLLGDSALYLCASSLGGSPTEAFFGQGTRLTVV.

V gene TRBV29-1 combines with J gene TRBJ1-2; TRBD1 aligns across 7 bases. Looked up from germline, CDR1 is SQVTM and CDR2 is ANQGSEA. The CDR3 is 12 residues long. Unmatched junction bases numbered 3, after V lost 5 bases and J lost 3 bases. This CDR3 is CSVTGVDYGYTF. CDR3 nucleotide sequence: TGCAGCGTTACAGGGGTCGACTATGGCTACACCTTC.

The V and J genes are TRBV6-2 or TRBV6-3 and TRBJ1-3; 8 nucleotides align to TRBD1. CDR1 is MNHEY, CDR2 SVGEGT, per germline. The V segment lost 6 bases and the J segment 0 bases; nucleotides outside the gene matches: 10. The CDR3 totals 17 residues. CDR3 in DNA: TGTGCCAGCAGCTCCCGGGACAGGTCGATCTCTGGAAACACCATATATTTT. Translating it yields CASSSRDRSISGNTIYF.

The J gene is TRBJ2-7, the V gene TRBV7-9, with D tentatively TRBD1 (6 bases). CDR3 length: 14 amino acids. Germline CDR1 reads SEHNR; CDR2 reads FQNEAQ (reference sequence). Trimming left V 3 bases short and J 6 bases short, with 15 bases between. The CDR3 bases are TGTGCCAGCAGCTTGCTTGGGACACGCGGCGAGCAGTACTTC. Protein: CASSLLGTRGEQYF.

The CDR3, as DNA: TGTGCCAGCAGATTACCAGGGAGGGACGAGCAGTACTTC. It specifies CASRLPGRDEQYF. This chain joins TRBV6-6 and TRBJ2-7, with TRBD2 matching over 7 bases. The J segment lost 5 bases and the V segment lost 6 bases, leaving 7 bases of the junction unmatched. The CDR3 loop spans 13 amino acids. From germline, CDR1 is MNHNY and CDR2 SVGAGI (reference sequence).

The V and J genes are TRBV12-3 or TRBV12-4 and TRBJ2-7; a possible D gene is TRBD1 (5 bases). The CDR3 totals 13 residues. The V end lost 7 bases, the J end lost 5 bases, and 15 bases lay between the germline ends. The CDR3 coding sequence is TGTGCCAGCAATCCCTCAGGGTACCACGAGCAGTACTTC. Protein product: CASNPSGYHEQYF.

The rearrangement joins TRBV2 to TRBJ2-3; 10 nucleotides match TRBD1. Germline V gene sequence: CDR1 SNHLY, CDR2 FYNNEI. The CDR3 covers 15 residues. V trimming: 6 bases; J trimming: 2 bases; junction bases outside the gene matches: 5. CDR3 nucleotides: TGTGCCAGCAGCGCGACAGGGGGCTTCACAGATACGCAGTATTTT. Encoded protein: CASSATGGFTDTQYF.

V is TRBV18 and J is TRBJ2-7; tentatively, D is TRBD1 (5 bases). Trimming stripped 3 bases from V and 5 bases from J, with 11 bases between. Looked up from germline, CDR1 is KGHSH and CDR2 is LQKENI. This CDR3 has 13 amino acids. The CDR3 is CASSPRQSDEQYF. In DNA, the CDR3 is TGTGCCAGCTCACCCCGACAGTCAGACGAGCAGTACTTC.

This chain connects TRBV27 to TRBJ2-3; 9 bases match TRBD2. J gave up 0 bases and V 4 bases, and 8 bases lay outside the gene matches. The CDR3 runs to 17 residues. Germline V gene data show CDR1 as MNHEY and CDR2 as SMNVEV (reference sequence). CDR3 nucleotide sequence: TGTGCCAGCAGTTCATCCGGACTAGCGTATAGCACAGATACGCAGTATTTT. It is translated as CASSSSGLAYSTDTQYF.

This clone has just a few counts. V gene TRBV29-1 combines with J gene TRBJ2-2; no reliable D call. V was shortened by 6 bases and J by 3 bases, with 14 bases between the two germline ends. The germline V gene has CDR1 SQVTM and CDR2 ANQGSEA. CDR3 size: 14 residues. The CDR3 DNA sequence: TGCAGCGTCCAACCGGGTCCGGACACCGGGGAGCTGTTTTTT. It is translated as CSVQPGPDTGELFF.

The chain carries TRBV4-1 and TRBJ1-1, with no clear D. V lost 0 bases and J 0 bases, leaving 8 bases between the germline ends. Per germline, CDR1 MGHRA and CDR2 YSYEKL. This CDR3 is 15 amino acids long. CDR3 bases: TGCGCCAGCAGCCAAGAGGGAGGGCTGAACACTGAAGCTTTCTTT. Encoded protein: CASSQEGGLNTEAFF.

The rearrangement uses TRBV6-1 and TRBJ2-5, with D possibly being TRBD1 (6 bases). The germline CDR1 and CDR2 sequences are MNHNS and SASEGT. This CDR3 comprises 16 residues. V lost 4 bases and J lost 2, with 17 bases in between. The CDR3 DNA is TGTGCCAGCAGTGGTGGAAGACAGGCTGCTCAAGAGACCCAGTACTTC. This translates into CASSGGRQAAQETQYF.

This clone was seen a handful of times. V gene TRBV7-2 combines with J gene TRBJ2-7; 7 bases agree with TRBD2. The V gene's germline CDR1 is SGHTA and CDR2 FQGNSA. The length of the CDR3 is 14 residues. Trimming at V came to 7 bases and at J to 2 bases, leaving 8 bases not matched to a gene. As DNA, the CDR3 is TGTGCCAGCACCGACTGGGGGGGGGCCTACGAGCAGTACTTC. Its protein product is CASTDWGGAYEQYF.

J is TRBJ2-7 and V is TRBV5-4; the match to TRBD1 covers 7 bases. The length of the CDR3 is 15 residues. V gave up 7 bases and J gave up 3 bases; unmatched junction bases: 13. CDR1 SGHNT and CDR2 YYREEE come from the germline V gene (reference sequence). CDR3 sequence: CASAAAGGAVYEQYF. In DNA form, the CDR3 reads TGTGCCAGCGCTGCTGCAGGGGGAGCCGTCTACGAGCAGTACTTC.

This chain joins TRBV3-1 (or the pseudogene TRBV3-2) and TRBJ2-2; D perhaps matches TRBD1 (6 bases). Trimming shortened V by 3 bases and J by 2 bases, and 10 bases separated the two germline ends. The CDR3 is made up of 15 amino acids. CDR1 and CDR2 from the germline V gene are LGHDT and YNNKEL (reference sequence). The CDR3, as DNA: TGTGCCAGCAGCCAGTGGGACATAAACACCGGGGAGCTGTTTTTT. This gives the protein CASSQWDINTGELFF.

J is TRBJ2-3 and V is TRBV3-1 (or the pseudogene TRBV3-2); 14 positions match TRBD2. The trim removed 6 bases at V and 4 bases at J, leaving 3 bases unmatched. CDR3 size: 15 residues. Germline V lookup: CDR1 LGHDT, CDR2 YNNKEL (reference sequence). This chain's CDR3 is CASRTSGGAADTQYF. CDR3 bases: TGTGCCAGCAGGACTAGCGGGGGGGCGGCAGATACGCAGTATTTT.

The chain joins TRBV24-1 to TRBJ2-3, with a possible D match to TRBD2 (6 bases). The CDR3 runs 15 residues. Germline V gene data show CDR1 as KGHDR and CDR2 as SFDVKD. V dropped 7 bases and J dropped 5 bases, with 18 bases sitting between them. Here the CDR3 reads CATRAGTSPLDTQYF. The CDR3 region has the DNA TGTGCCACCAGGGCCGGGACTTCCCCACTAGATACGCAGTATTTT.

The V gene is TRBV9, the J gene TRBJ1-2, with 7 bases matching TRBD1. The germline V gene has CDR1 SGDLS and CDR2 YYNGEE. The CDR3 sequence is 13 residues long. The junction had 3 bases not matched to a gene; V was cut back by 3 bases and J by 4 bases. Here the CDR3 reads CASSDRTGYGYTF. DNA for the CDR3: TGTGCCAGCAGCGACCGGACAGGCTATGGCTACACCTTC.

In its sample, this clone was seen a few times. The chain joins TRBV11-2 to TRBJ2-1; 11 bases are shared with TRBD2. Germline-derived CDR1 and CDR2 are SGHAT and FQNNGV. The CDR3 spans 16 residues. V gave up 6 bases and J gave up 10 bases; unmatched junction bases: 14. The CDR3 nucleotides read TGTGCCAGCAGTTCCCTGGTCACTAGCGGGGGACGGGAGCAGTTCTTC. Protein product: CASSSLVTSGGREQFF.